This T cell receptor (beta chain) was profiled in a study of shared clonotypes between healthy human individuals (dated by TCRdb to about 2020). Regarding the study in general: The cohort included a few men and a couple of women between 18 and 49 years of age. For each donor, three plates each were used for CD4 naive and CD4 memory, two plates were used for CD8 naive, and one plate was used for CD8 memory. The study deeply sequenced blood TCR repertoires of about 5 healthy adults to estimate repertoire size and the extent of clonotype sharing between individuals. To increase sequencing depth and limit assay-specific biases, TCR repertoire library preparation and sequencing were carried out by different laboratories using diverse techniques. Each donor's leukapheresis produced roughly between roughly 0.85 and 9.5 billion PBMCs. General findings and caveats noted by the study authors: Sampling was restricted to blood, and TCR repertoires in tissues likely differ from the TCR repertoires found in blood. Based on pairwise subsampling, the degree of clonotype sharing among donors was expected to be affected by sequencing depth. Sharing across four donors was observed for about 5% of naive CD4, less than 4% of naive CD8, around 2.5% of memory CD4, and around 0.42% of memory CD8 clonotypes. Larger estimated clonotype richness was generally found for naive subsets than for memory subsets. The small number of donors limited the genetic and exposure-history diversity represented. Rarefaction of sorted-subset datasets indicated incomplete sequencing despite the large sequencing depth. Compared with non-shared clonotypes, the clonotypes found in all four sorted-subset donors had higher generation probabilities.

For the CD8 naive samples, CD45RO-negative cells were positively selected for CCR7, yielding a CD45RA+CCR7+ population from which TemRA cells were excluded. Healthy HIV-negative adults with no recently reported acute infections or vaccinations were included as donors. Every donor was a Caucasian adult living in Nashville, Tennessee, USA. After blood collection by leukapheresis, PBMCs were isolated using Ficoll-Histopaque density gradient centrifugation and then cryopreserved in the vapor phase of liquid nitrogen. Analytical flow cytometry was used to check the purity and quantity of every magnetically sorted T cell population. From each sorted fraction, genomic DNA was isolated and quantified by UV absorbance on a Nanodrop 2000c. Using the deep immunoSEQ assay, TCR CDR3 regions were amplified from genomic DNA by multiplex PCR. Extracted genomic DNA from each cell subset was distributed evenly across all wells of several immunoSEQ 96-well plates, and each plate was treated as a replicate. For sorted subsets, each replicate PCR was loaded with roughly 190 ng genomic DNA, equivalent to 30,000 or so T cell genomes. Purified libraries were quantified with a Qubit 3.0 fluorometer, sized on a Bioanalyzer 2100, and re-quantified with the KAPA Library Quantification kit. Every immunoSEQ 96-well plate was sequenced on a separate single-read 150-cycle Illumina NextSeq 550 flow cell. In the paper's pipeline: Because the immunoSEQ output included only junctional sequences and no quality scores, the filtering could not be the same as the filtering used for full-length reads. Sequences were annotated with PyIR, a Python wrapper for IgBLAST v1.9, and V/J genes and CDR3 were assigned using IMGT germline references. Reads were filtered out if the reads had weak V/J assignments (E-value above 1e-6), no CDR3, stop codons, out-of-frame junctions, or ambiguous translated residues. V3J clonotypes were defined as sequences sharing the same inferred V gene, J gene, and CDR3 amino acid sequence. To compute the percentage overlap between repertoires, the number of shared unique clonotypes was divided by the size of the smaller repertoire. Repertoire richness was assessed with RTK rarefaction, the Chao1 estimator, and Recon v2.1 estimates of unobserved clonotypes. For all TCRbeta clonotypes obtained by the gDNA method from a few donors, generation probabilities were computed with OLGA. What TCRdb holds here is the immuneACCESS table cut down to in-frame rearrangements. Part of the clones is not present; checked against another copy, under half of the missing clones reflect an unresolved V gene, and the others are unexplained. That table gives V, J and clone size, and the DNA gave D and trimming. This sample lists about 1,900,000 clones; approximately 95% were detected once. Of the sample, more than 0.9% is held by the ten largest clones.

Per the germline V gene, ENHRY is the CDR1 and SYGVKD is the CDR2. V is cut back by 2 bases and J by 5 bases, with 6 bases in the junction unmatched. From its cysteine to its phenylalanine, the CDR3 spans 15 amino acids. Here the CDR3 DNA is all that survives: 45 bases in frame from base 1. On this clone itself: The clone's antigen remains unknown. No base quality information exists; no much larger clone differs at one position.

Sequencing was carried out using naive CD8+ T cells sorted from blood. Reading the label with the study, this specimen's cell subset or site is: CD45RA+CCR7+. The receptor comes from a man aged 18 to 29 in good health. The V gene is TRBV10-3 and the J gene is TRBJ2-5, with TRBD1 matching 9 junction bases. The CDR3 region: CAISEGTGYLETQYF. The DNA sequence follows: TGTGCCATCAGTGAGGGGACAGGGTATTTGGAGACCCAGTACTTC.